The clone carrying this TCR beta chain turned up a few times. Its antigen is not known. The sample originates from a study of shared clonotypes between healthy human individuals. The CDR3 runs 13 residues. The V end was cut by 7 bases, the J end by 4 bases, with 13 bases between. CDR1 and CDR2 from the germline V gene are LNHDA and SQIVND (reference sequence). Once extracted for a subset, genomic DNA was divided evenly among several immunoSEQ plates. TCRdb's copy holds only in-frame clones and misses some; the assay was immunoSEQ multiplex PCR. The sample gives approximately 340,000 clones, around 72% of which show up once; about a tenth is in the top ten. General observations from the study: Naive CD4 clonotype sharing across several donors was about 5%.

The specimen sequenced was memory CD4+ T cells sorted from blood. Subset specified: CD45RA-negative fraction. This TCR derives from a man aged 25-40 years in good health. This chain links TRBV19 with TRBJ1-1; D possibly corresponds to TRBD1 (5 bases). The DNA of the CDR3 is TGTGCCAGTACGGTTAATAGGGGCACTGAAGCTTTCTTT. This translates into CASTVNRGTEAFF.